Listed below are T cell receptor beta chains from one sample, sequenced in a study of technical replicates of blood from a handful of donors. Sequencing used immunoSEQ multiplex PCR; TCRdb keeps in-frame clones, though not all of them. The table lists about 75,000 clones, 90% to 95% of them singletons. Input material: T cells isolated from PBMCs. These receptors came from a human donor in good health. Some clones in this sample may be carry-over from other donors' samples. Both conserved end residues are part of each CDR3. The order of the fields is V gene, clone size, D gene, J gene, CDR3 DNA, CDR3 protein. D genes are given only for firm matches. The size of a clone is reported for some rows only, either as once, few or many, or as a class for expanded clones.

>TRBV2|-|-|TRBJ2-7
TGTGCCAGCTGCATTCGAGACGAGCAGTACTTC
CASCIRDEQYF
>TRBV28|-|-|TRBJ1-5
TGTGCCAGCAGGGAGACCACAGGGTCGGGTCAGCCCCAGCATTTT
CASRETTGSGQPQHF
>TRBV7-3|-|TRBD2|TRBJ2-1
TGTGCCAGCAGCTCCACTAGCGTCAATGAGCAGTTCTTC
CASSSTSVNEQFF
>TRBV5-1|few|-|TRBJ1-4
TGCGCCAGCAGCCCCGATAGTACCCAATCCGAAAAACTGTTTTTT
CASSPDSTQSEKLFF
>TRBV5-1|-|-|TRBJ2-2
TGCGCCAGCAGCTTGACAGGCGAGAACACCGGGGAGCTGTTTTTT
CASSLTGENTGELFF
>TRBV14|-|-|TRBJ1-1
TGTGCCAGCAGGTCTTCCACTGAAGCTTTCTTT
CASRSSTEAFF
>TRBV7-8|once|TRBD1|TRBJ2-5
TGTGCCAGCACCCCAAGGGCCGGGACAGGGATTACACAAGAGACCCAGTACTTC
CASTPRAGTGITQETQYF
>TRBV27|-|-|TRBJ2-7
TGTGCCAGCAGTACGGCCTACGAGCAGTACTTC
CASSTAYEQYF
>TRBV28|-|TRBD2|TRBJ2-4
TGTGCCAGCAGTATCAACCCCTGGGGGACTAGCGGGAGGGGACGAGCCAAAAACATTCAGTACTTC
CASSINPWGTSGRGRAKNIQYF
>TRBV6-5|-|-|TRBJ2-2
TGTGCCAGCAGTTACTCTCCTCAGGGGGGCACCGGGGAGCTGTTTTTT
CASSYSPQGGTGELFF
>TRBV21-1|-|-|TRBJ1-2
TGTGCCAGCAGCAAAGGGCTCGGACAGGGCCACTATGGCTACACCTTC
CASSKGLGQGHYGYTF
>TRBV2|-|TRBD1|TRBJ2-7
TGTGCCAGCAGTGACCAGGACTTGCTCGGGACAGCTACGGGCGAGCAGTACTTC
CASSDQDLLGTATGEQYF
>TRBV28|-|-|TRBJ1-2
TGTGCCAGCAGTTTAAAATGGGGCATCTTGGACTATGGCTACACCTTC
CASSLKWGILDYGYTF
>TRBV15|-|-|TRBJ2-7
TGTGCCACCAGCAGAGCGGTCGGTCCCCACGAGCAGTACTTC
CATSRAVGPHEQYF
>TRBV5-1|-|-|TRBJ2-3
TGCGCCAGCAGCTTGGTGCCAGGCTCCGGCACAGATACGCAGTATTTT
CASSLVPGSGTDTQYF
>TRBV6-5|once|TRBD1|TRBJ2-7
TGTGCCAGCAGTCACCGGGACAGTTTCTACGAGCAGTACTTC
CASSHRDSFYEQYF
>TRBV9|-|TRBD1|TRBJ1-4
TGTGCCAGCAGCAGGAGGGACAGGGAGAATGAAAAACTGTTTTTT
CASSRRDRENEKLFF
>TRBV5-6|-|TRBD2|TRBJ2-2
TGTACCAGCAGCTTGGTGGGGGGGGGAACCACCGGGGAGCTGTTTTTT
CTSSLVGGGTTGELFF
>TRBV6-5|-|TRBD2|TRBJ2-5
TGTGCCAGCATGGGAGCGGGGGCAGAGACCCAGTACTTC
CASMGAGAETQYF
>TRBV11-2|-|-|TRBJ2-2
TGTGCCAGCACCCGGACAGTATCCGGGGAGCTGTTTTTT
CASTRTVSGELFF
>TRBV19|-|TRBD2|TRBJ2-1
TGTGCCAGTAGTATGGCCGCAGGTAGCGGGTACAATGAGCAGTTCTTC
CASSMAAGSGYNEQFF
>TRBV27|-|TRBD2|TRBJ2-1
TGTGCCAGCAGTTCCCGACTAGCGGGGAGGCGGGAGCAGTTCTTC
CASSSRLAGRREQFF
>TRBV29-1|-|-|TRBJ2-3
TGCAGCGTTGAGGTCGGAGGGTCAGATACGCAGTATTTT
CSVEVGGSDTQYF
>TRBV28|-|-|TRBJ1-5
TGTGTCAGCTCGGGAGAAACGGAAAAGCATTTT
CVSSGETEKHF
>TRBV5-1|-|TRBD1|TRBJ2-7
TGCGCCAGCAGCTTGGGGCAGGGGGCCTACGAGCAGTACTTC
CASSLGQGAYEQYF
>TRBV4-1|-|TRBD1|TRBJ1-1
TGCGCCAGCAGCCCCATCCTGAGGGACAGGTCGGCTTTCTTT
CASSPILRDRSAFF
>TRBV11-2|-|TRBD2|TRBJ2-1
TGTGCCAGCAGCCGAACTAGCGGGAGGTTCGATGAGCAGTTCTTC
CASSRTSGRFDEQFF
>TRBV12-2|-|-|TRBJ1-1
TGTGCAAGTCGCTTAGAGCCGGGACAGCCGAACACTGAAGCTTTCTTT
CASRLEPGQPNTEAFF
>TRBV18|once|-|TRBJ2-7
TGTGCCAGCTCACCAGAGGTCACCTACGAGCAGTACTTC
CASSPEVTYEQYF
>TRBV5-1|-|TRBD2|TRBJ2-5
TGCGCCAGCAGCACTGGGGGACTAGCGGGAGTGTTAAAGACCCAGTACTTC
CASSTGGLAGVLKTQYF
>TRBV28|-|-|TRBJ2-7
TGTGCCAGCAGTTTAGAGAGAATCCCTTACGAGCAGTACTTC
CASSLERIPYEQYF
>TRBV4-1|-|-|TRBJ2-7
TGCGCCAGCAGCCAAGACGGTGGAGGGGCCACGGGCGAGCAGTACTTC
CASSQDGGGATGEQYF
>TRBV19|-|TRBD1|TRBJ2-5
TGTGCCAGTAGTGCGCCCGGACAGGGGGCTATAGAGACCCAGTACTTC
CASSAPGQGAIETQYF
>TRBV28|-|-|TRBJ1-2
TGTGCCAGCGTAGCATCAGGGTACCCTGGCTACACCTTC
CASVASGYPGYTF
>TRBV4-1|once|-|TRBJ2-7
TGCGCCAGCAGCCGGATGAGGGTTCAGGGGTCTAACTACGAGCAGTACTTC
CASSRMRVQGSNYEQYF
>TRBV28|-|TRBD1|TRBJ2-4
TGTGCCAGCAGTTTGTCCGGTGGACAGGGCACAAACATTCAGTACTTC
CASSLSGGQGTNIQYF
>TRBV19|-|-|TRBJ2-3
TGTGCCAGTAGTACTAGCACAGATACGCAGTATTTT
CASSTSTDTQYF
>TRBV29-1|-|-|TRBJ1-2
TGCAGCGTTGCCGAGTCAGGCGGCTACACCTTC
CSVAESGGYTF
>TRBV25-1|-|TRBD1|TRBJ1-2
TGTGCCAGCAGTGACTGGGACAGGGAATATGGCTACACCTTC
CASSDWDREYGYTF
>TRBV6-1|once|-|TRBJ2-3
TGTGCCAGCAGTGAAGTTAGGACAGCTCTGAAAACAGAAACGCAGTATTTT
CASSEVRTALKTETQYF
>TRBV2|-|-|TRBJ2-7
TGTGCCAGCAGTGGGTTAGCGGTTACCTACGAGCAGTACTTC
CASSGLAVTYEQYF
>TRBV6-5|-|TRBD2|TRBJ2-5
TGTGCCAGCAACAGACTAGCGGAGGCCCAAGAGACCCAGTACTTC
CASNRLAEAQETQYF
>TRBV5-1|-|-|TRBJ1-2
TGCGCCAGCAGCTTGGCCCAAGCGGCTAACTATGGCTACACCTTC
CASSLAQAANYGYTF
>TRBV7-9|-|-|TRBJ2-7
TGTGCCAGCAGCCCGCAGCGGCCGGGTCACAGGGGGGGCTACGAGCAGTACTTC
CASSPQRPGHRGGYEQYF
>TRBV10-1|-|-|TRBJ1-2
TGCGCCAGCAGTTTAAACAGAGAGTATGGCTACACCTTC
CASSLNREYGYTF
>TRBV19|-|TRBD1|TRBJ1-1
TGTGCCAGTAGTAAGGGGACAGGGGGGTACACTGAAGCTTTCTTT
CASSKGTGGYTEAFF